This TCR beta chain came from a study of radiation and T cells in renal cell carcinoma. Regarding the study as a whole: Top tumor clonotypes rose in blood 2 weeks post-radiation, then contracted.

Measured with immunoSEQ multiplex PCR; TCRdb has only the in-frame clones, and not every one. The sample includes about 77,000 clones, less than 90% of them seen just once. The sample holds a few counts of this clone. No antigen is known for it. The CDR3 spans 13 residues. Trimming removed 1 base at V and 1 base at J, with 7 bases between. CDR1 is SQVTM and CDR2 is ANQGSEA in the germline V gene. As to time point: blood 4 weeks post-SBRT, at nephrectomy. This sample's treatment: 15 Gy SBRT to primary tumor, nephrectomy 4 weeks later. Nephrectomy followed 15 Gy stereotactic body radiation by 4 weeks. The sequence was collected from a woman aged 55-70 years with renal cell carcinoma. The sample in question was blood, obtained from a patient whose treatment included radiotherapy and nephrectomy. The chain uses TRBV29-1 and TRBJ1-1; D ambiguous. The CDR3 nucleotides read TGCAGCGTTGAAGGCGGACCGAACACTGAAGCTTTCTTT. The encoded protein is CSVEGGPNTEAFF.